Each of the 8 T cell receptor beta chains below was sequenced from the same sample in a study of PD-L1 blockade in urothelial cancer. Using immunoSEQ multiplex PCR, the repertoire was profiled, and TCRdb retains in-frame clones only, with some absent. Among tens of thousands of clones, roughly 89% were seen once, and the ten largest hold roughly 1.9%. Time point reported: pretreatment peripheral blood. The sequencing here drew on PBMCs, taken around atezolizumab (anti-PD-L1) treatment. Every receptor here comes from a man in his sixties with urothelial cancer.

The genes are TRBV9 and TRBJ2-3; 9 bases are shared with TRBD2. The J segment lost 3 bases and the V segment lost 1 base, leaving 3 bases of the junction unmatched. This CDR3 contains 15 residues. CDR1 and CDR2 from the germline V gene are SGDLS and YYNGEE. The CDR3 sequence is CASSVSGGPTDTQYF. In DNA form, the CDR3 reads TGTGCCAGCAGCGTAAGCGGGGGGCCTACAGATACGCAGTATTTT.

This sequence joins TRBV19 and TRBJ1-2, with 10 positions matching TRBD1. Per germline, CDR1 LNHDA and CDR2 SQIVND (reference sequence). This CDR3 is built from 17 residues. The junction had 8 bases not matched to a gene; V was cut back by 3 bases and J by 1 base. CDR3 DNA: TGTGCCAGTAGTATTTTGACAGGGGGCAGTGGTAACTATGGCTACACCTTC. Its translation is CASSILTGGSGNYGYTF.

V gene TRBV7-9 combines with J gene TRBJ2-7; D is uncertain. The length of the CDR3 is 12 residues. Trimming shortened V by 6 bases and J by 1 base, and 7 bases separated the two germline ends. From germline, CDR1 is SEHNR and CDR2 FQNEAQ (reference sequence). CDR3 bases: TGTGCCAGCAGTTATAGATCCTACGAGCAGTACTTC. The encoded protein is CASSYRSYEQYF.

This rearrangement joins TRBV5-1 to TRBJ1-2; possible D gene TRBD1, 6 bases. There are 14 residues in the CDR3. CDR1 is SGHRS and CDR2 is YFSETQ in the germline V gene. With 0 bases removed from V and 0 bases from J, the gap between germline ends came to 6 bases. The chain's CDR3 is CASSLDRANYGYTF. In nucleotides, the CDR3 is TGCGCCAGCAGCTTGGACAGGGCTAACTATGGCTACACCTTC.

V and J are TRBV30 and TRBJ2-2, with TRBD1 as a possible D gene (6 bases). The CDR3 loop spans 15 amino acids. Germline CDR1 GTSNPN, CDR2 SVGIG (reference sequence). Trimming shortened V by 4 bases and J by 7 bases, and 19 bases separated the two germline ends. For the CDR3, the DNA is TGTGCCTGGACCTCCTGGACAGAAGGGGACGGGGAGCTGTTTTTT. The encoded protein is CAWTSWTEGDGELFF.

This clone was detected once. This chain joins TRBV21-1 and TRBJ2-7; the table names TRBD1, a call not compared with the DNA. TRBV21-1 is a documented pseudogene. The CDR3 has 11 amino acids. CDR3 bases: TGTGCCAGCAGCGCCAGCTACGAGCAGTACTTC. Translating it yields CASSASYEQYF.

The rearrangement links TRBV15 to TRBJ2-5, with TRBD1 as a possible D gene (6 bases). V dropped 0 bases and J dropped 9 bases, with 8 bases sitting between them. The CDR3 is made up of 12 amino acids. Germline V CDR1 and CDR2: LNHNV, YYDKDF (reference sequence). As DNA, the CDR3 is TGTGCCACCAGCAGAGATGGGGGCCCCCAGTACTTC. Translating gives CATSRDGGPQYF.

The chain employs TRBV6-5 and TRBJ2-2, with TRBD1 matching over 7 bases. The length of the CDR3 is 13 residues. Trimming at V came to 6 bases and at J to 7 bases, leaving 5 bases not matched to a gene. The V gene's germline CDR1 is MNHEY and CDR2 SVGAGI. CDR3 region: CASSGQEYGELFF. The DNA of the CDR3 is TGTGCCAGCAGCGGACAGGAGTACGGGGAGCTGTTTTTT.